This T cell receptor beta chain emerged from a study of T cell changes during pregnancy in multiple sclerosis (dated by TCRdb to between 2018 and 2021). As for the study more broadly: Changes in the T cell repertoire over the course of pregnancy were examined in this study in women with multiple sclerosis.

The library was obtained by the immunoSEQ multiplex PCR assay. TCRdb stores this immuneACCESS table with in-frame sequences only. Part of the clones is absent; in the studies checked, under half of the shortfall reflects unresolved V genes, and no reason is known for the rest. This sample holds roughly 69,000 clones; 90% to 95% were observed only once. Of the sample, over 0.25% falls within the top ten clones. A single count supports this clone. The antigen it recognizes is unknown. One base away there is no much larger clone; base qualities are not given. The sample consisted of CD4+ T cells from peripheral blood mononuclear cells, taken in the third trimester of pregnancy. This clonotype originated in a female donor in good health, enrolled as a control in a pregnancy study.

This receptor carries the CDR3 CASSPPGETQYF. In nucleotides, the sequence is TGCGCCAGCAGCCCCCCCGGGGAGACCCAGTACTTC. The sequence is built from TRBV5-1 and TRBJ2-5; no confident D gene assignment can be made. From the germline V gene, CDR1 is SGHRS and CDR2 is YFSETQ. The junction carries 9 bases between V and J, which are trimmed by 4 bases and 5 bases respectively. The CDR3 starts with the cysteine, ends with the phenylalanine, and has 12 residues. This entry keeps only the CDR3 DNA: 36 bases, framed from base 1.